This T cell receptor (beta chain) was captured in a study of cytomegalovirus exposure and HLA in healthy donors. Regarding the study as a whole: Researchers had no immune exposure information except CMV serostatus available. Testing in vitro showed three CMV-associated chains specific for CMV antigens. Being productive about 90% or about 30% of the time was typical of most TCR beta V segments in an earlier analysis.

Remarks on this clone: As yet, its antigen is unknown.

PCR used 60 Vbeta primers and 13 Jbeta primers. The protocol was immunoSEQ multiplex PCR, while the TCRdb copy is restricted to in-frame clones and leaves out a portion. The sample carries 95,000 to 150,000 clones, about 75% recorded once. CDR3 length equals 14 residues. J was trimmed by 2 bases and V by 9 bases; bases with no gene match: 9. Germline CDR1 is LNHDA and CDR2 is SQIVND (reference sequence). This TCR was recovered from a man in his sixties in good health and CMV-seropositive. The sample taken for sequencing was PBMCs. The V and J genes are TRBV19 and TRBJ2-7, with 8 bases identical to TRBD1. The CDR3 reads CASRSTGDTYEQYF. In DNA form, the CDR3 reads TGTGCCAGCCGCTCGACAGGGGATACCTACGAGCAGTACTTC.